This T cell receptor beta chain was sequenced for a study of blood T cells in healthy people across ages. This CDR3 is 16 amino acids long. V was clipped by 2 bases and J by 0 bases, with 14 bases between them. Per germline, CDR1 MNHNS and CDR2 SASEGT. Primers used in a second PCR of roughly 7 to 11 cycles were a sample-barcoded 5' primer and a J-beta primer mix. In TCRdb, the 5' RACE reads were re-called with MiXCR into one record per CDR3 protein. The sample has approximately 1.5 million distinct CDR3 sequences, about 31% seen once; the top ten hold approximately 11%. Note on this clonotype: Its antigen is not identified.

Overall study findings and caveats: Versus aged donors, long-lived donors had higher diversity and more naive CD4+ cells.

The chain links TRBV6-1 to TRBJ2-7, with D perhaps TRBD1 (5 bases). Sequencing was performed on blood. The clonotype originates from a woman aged 30 to 39 in good health. This CDR3 is CASSEIRGSASYEQYF. In nucleotides, the CDR3 is TGTGCCAGCAGTGAAATTAGGGGATCGGCCTCCTACGAGCAGTACTTC.